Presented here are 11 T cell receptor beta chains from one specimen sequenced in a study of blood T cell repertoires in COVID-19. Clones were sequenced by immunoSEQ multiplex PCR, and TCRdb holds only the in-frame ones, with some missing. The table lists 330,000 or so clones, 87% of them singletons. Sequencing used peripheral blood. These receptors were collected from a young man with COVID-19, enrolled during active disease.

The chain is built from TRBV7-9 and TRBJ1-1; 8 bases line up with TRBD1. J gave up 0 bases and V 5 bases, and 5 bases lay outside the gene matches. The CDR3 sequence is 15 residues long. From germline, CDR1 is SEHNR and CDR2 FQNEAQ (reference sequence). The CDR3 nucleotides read TGTGCCAGCAGCCTCGGGGACAGGATGAACACTGAAGCTTTCTTT. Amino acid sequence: CASSLGDRMNTEAFF.

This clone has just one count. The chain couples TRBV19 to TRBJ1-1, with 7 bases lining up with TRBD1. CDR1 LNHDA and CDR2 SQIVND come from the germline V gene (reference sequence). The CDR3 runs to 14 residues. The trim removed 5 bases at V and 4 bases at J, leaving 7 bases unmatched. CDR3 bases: TGTGCCAGTAGTCCTCAAAACAGGGGCACTGAAGCTTTCTTT. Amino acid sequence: CASSPQNRGTEAFF.

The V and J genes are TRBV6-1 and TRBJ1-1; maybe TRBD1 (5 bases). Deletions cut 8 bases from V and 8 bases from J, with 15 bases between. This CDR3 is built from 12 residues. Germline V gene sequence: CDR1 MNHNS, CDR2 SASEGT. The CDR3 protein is CASAPGGLEAFF. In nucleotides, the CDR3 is TGTGCCAGCGCGCCCGGGGGTTTAGAAGCTTTCTTT.

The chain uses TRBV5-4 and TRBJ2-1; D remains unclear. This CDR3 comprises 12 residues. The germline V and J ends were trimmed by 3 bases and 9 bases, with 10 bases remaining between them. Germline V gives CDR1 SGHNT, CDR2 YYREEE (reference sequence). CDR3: CASSSSGAEQFF. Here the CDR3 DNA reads TGTGCCAGCAGCTCGTCCGGAGCTGAGCAGTTCTTC.

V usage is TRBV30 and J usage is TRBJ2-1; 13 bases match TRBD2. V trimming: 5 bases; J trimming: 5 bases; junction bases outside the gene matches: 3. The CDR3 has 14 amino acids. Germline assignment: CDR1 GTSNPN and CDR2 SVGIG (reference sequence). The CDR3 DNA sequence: TGTGCCTGGGGTGGACTAGCGGGAGACAATGAGCAGTTCTTC. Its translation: CAWGGLAGDNEQFF.

In DNA form, the CDR3 reads TGTGCCAGCTCACCCCTGGACAGGGTTAATGAAAAACTGTTTTTT. Amino acid sequence: CASSPLDRVNEKLFF. This sequence joins TRBV18 and TRBJ1-4; TRBD1 matches 8 bases. Unmatched junction bases numbered 4, after V lost 3 bases and J lost 4 bases. The CDR3 spans 15 residues. Germline V gene sequence: CDR1 KGHSH, CDR2 LQKENI.

CDR3 DNA: TGTGCCAGCAGCTTCCCAGGACTGACGAACACCGGGGAGCTGTTTTTT. This codes for CASSFPGLTNTGELFF. The rearrangement joins TRBV7-9 to TRBJ2-2; TRBD2 might be the D (5 bases). V lost 3 bases and J lost 0, with 11 bases in between. CDR1 and CDR2 from the germline V gene are SEHNR and FQNEAQ (reference sequence). The CDR3 is 16 residues long.

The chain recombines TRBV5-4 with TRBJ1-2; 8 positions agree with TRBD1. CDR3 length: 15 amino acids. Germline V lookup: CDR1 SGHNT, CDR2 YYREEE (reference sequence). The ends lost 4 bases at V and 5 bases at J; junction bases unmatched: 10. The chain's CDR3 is CASSHSGGHTYGYTF. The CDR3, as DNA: TGTGCCAGCAGCCACTCAGGGGGCCATACTTATGGCTACACCTTC.

CDR3 region: CASSEALAGGRRELFF. The CDR3 DNA follows: TGTGCCAGCAGTGAGGCGCTAGCGGGGGGCAGGAGGGAGCTGTTTTTT. The rearrangement joins TRBV25-1 to TRBJ2-2; TRBD2 aligns across 11 bases. The J segment lost 9 bases and the V segment lost 3 bases, leaving 9 bases of the junction unmatched. The CDR3 loop spans 16 amino acids. Germline V gives CDR1 MGHDK, CDR2 SYGVNS.

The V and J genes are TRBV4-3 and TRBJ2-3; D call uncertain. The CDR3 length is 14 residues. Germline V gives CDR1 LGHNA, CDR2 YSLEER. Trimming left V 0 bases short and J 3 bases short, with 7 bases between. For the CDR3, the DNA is TGCGCCAGCAGCCAAGACAGTATAACAGATACGCAGTATTTT. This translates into CASSQDSITDTQYF.

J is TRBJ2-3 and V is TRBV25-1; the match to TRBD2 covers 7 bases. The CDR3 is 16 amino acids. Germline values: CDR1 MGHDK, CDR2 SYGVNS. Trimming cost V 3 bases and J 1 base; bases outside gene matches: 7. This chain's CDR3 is CASSETKRGRTDTQYF. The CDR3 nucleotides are TGTGCCAGCAGTGAGACAAAGCGGGGCCGCACAGATACGCAGTATTTT.